A selection of T cell receptor beta chains follows, all from one sample in a study of sequential checkpoint blockade in melanoma. TCRdb keeps only in-frame clones here, not all; method: immunoSEQ multiplex PCR. The repertoire holds a few thousand clones, with roughly 85% as singletons. The source material was CD8+ T cells sorted from blood (inferred from file names), sampled from a patient given nivolumab and ipilimumab in sequence. These receptors all come from a human donor with melanoma. CDR3s include the opening cysteine and the closing phenylalanine or tryptophan. A D gene is named only where the DNA matches it firmly. Size is omitted from some rows. Given values are once, few, many or a class for expanded clones.

len	d_gene	v_gene	j_gene	abundance	CDR3aa	CDR3nt
18	-	TRBV13	TRBJ2-1	-	CASSLVLAPTRTYNEQFF	TGTGCCAGCAGCTTAGTGCTAGCGCCTACCAGAACCTACAATGAGCAGTTCTTC
20	TRBD1	TRBV27	TRBJ2-4	-	CASSLSTGTGAGKAKNIQYF	TGTGCCAGCAGTTTGTCAACCGGGACAGGGGCCGGGAAAGCCAAAAACATTCAGTACTTC
14	-	TRBV5-4	TRBJ2-7	-	CASSPQGKVYEQYF	TGTGCCAGCAGCCCCCAGGGGAAGGTTTACGAGCAGTACTTC
15	-	TRBV4-1	TRBJ2-7	once	CASSHSATERYEQYF	TGCGCCAGCAGCCATAGCGCGACCGAGCGCTACGAGCAGTACTTC
15	TRBD1	TRBV27	TRBJ1-1	-	CASSLSRTGSTEAFF	TGTGCCAGCAGTTTATCTCGGACAGGGAGCACTGAAGCTTTCTTT
19	TRBD1	TRBV23-1	TRBJ2-3	-	CASSRLGQRGDWSTDTQYF	TGCGCCAGCAGTCGCCTGGGACAGAGGGGTGACTGGAGCACAGATACGCAGTATTTT
14	-	TRBV27	TRBJ2-7	-	CASSWDSTTYEQYF	TGTGCCAGCAGTTGGGACTCCACGACCTACGAGCAGTACTTC
14	-	TRBV9	TRBJ1-1	once	CASRPPGGYTEAFF	TGTGCCAGCAGACCCCCGGGGGGTTACACTGAAGCTTTCTTT
14	TRBD2	TRBV7-2	TRBJ2-7	-	CASSFAGLASEQYF	TGTGCCAGCAGCTTCGCGGGACTAGCGAGCGAGCAGTACTTC
14	-	TRBV28	TRBJ1-5	-	CASVDIDSNQPQHF	TGTGCCAGCGTTGACATCGATAGCAATCAGCCCCAGCATTTT
13	-	TRBV4-1	TRBJ1-2	large	CASSQGGLYGYTF	TGCGCCAGCAGCCAAGGAGGTCTCTATGGCTACACCTTC
20	TRBD1	TRBV28	TRBJ2-6	-	CASSSSAGTGGIGGANVLTF	TGTGCCAGCAGTTCCTCCGCCGGGACAGGGGGCATCGGTGGGGCCAACGTCCTGACTTTC
15	-	TRBV28	TRBJ2-1	-	CATENRDLAYNEQFF	TGTGCCACCGAAAACCGGGACTTGGCCTACAATGAGCAGTTCTTC
14	TRBD1	TRBV5-4	TRBJ1-1	-	CASSRTGLNTEAFF	TGTGCCAGCAGCCGGACAGGGTTGAACACTGAAGCTTTCTTT
18	TRBD2	TRBV9	TRBJ2-7	once	CASSVGGTSGNPTYEQYF	TGTGCCAGCAGCGTAGGGGGAACTAGCGGGAACCCTACCTACGAGCAGTACTTC
13	-	TRBV7-9	TRBJ1-2	-	CASSFQGNYGYTF	TGTGCCAGCAGCTTCCAGGGAAACTATGGCTACACCTTC
13	-	TRBV27	TRBJ2-7	-	CASSLTESYEQYF	TGTGCCAGCAGTTTAACAGAGAGTTACGAGCAGTACTTC
17	TRBD1	TRBV7-9	TRBJ1-1	-	CASSFGDRGRLDTEAFF	TGTGCCAGCAGCTTTGGAGACAGGGGGCGTTTGGACACTGAAGCTTTCTTT
14	-	TRBV15	TRBJ2-5	-	CATSINNRQETQYF	TGTGCCACCAGCATAAACAACAGGCAAGAGACCCAGTACTTC
15	-	TRBV6-6	TRBJ2-2	-	CASSYFISDSGELFF	TGTGCCAGCAGTTATTTTATTTCGGACAGCGGGGAGCTGTTTTTT
17	-	TRBV5-1	TRBJ2-6	-	CASSGWMRDAGANVLTF	TGCGCCAGCAGCGGATGGATGCGGGATGCTGGGGCCAACGTCCTGACTTTC
14	-	TRBV7-2	TRBJ1-5	-	CASSLTGNNQPQHF	TGTGCCAGCAGCCTTACAGGGAACAATCAGCCCCAGCATTTT
14	-	TRBV4-1	TRBJ2-5	-	CASSPIQGLETQYF	TGCGCCAGCAGCCCAATTCAGGGTCTCGAGACCCAGTACTTC
15	TRBD2	TRBV19	TRBJ2-5	large	CASSKTSGSLETQYF	TGTGCCAGTAGTAAGACTAGCGGGAGTTTAGAGACCCAGTACTTC
15	TRBD2	TRBV19	TRBJ2-3	-	CASSIWLADTDTQYF	TGTGCCAGTAGTATTTGGCTAGCGGACACAGATACGCAGTATTTT
14	TRBD1	TRBV19	TRBJ1-5	-	CASSKNRGGQPQHF	TGTGCCAGTAGTAAGAACAGGGGTGGCCAGCCCCAGCATTTT
17	TRBD2	TRBV4-2	TRBJ2-1	once	CASSQDESLAAYNEQFF	TGTGCCAGCAGCCAAGATGAAAGTCTAGCGGCCTACAATGAGCAGTTCTTC
15	-	TRBV14	TRBJ1-4	-	CASSQVGGIGEKLFF	TGTGCCAGCAGCCAAGTTGGGGGGATCGGTGAAAAACTGTTTTTT
17	TRBD1	TRBV18	TRBJ2-5	-	CASSPPWDRGNQETQYF	TGTGCCAGCTCACCACCGTGGGACAGGGGAAACCAAGAGACCCAGTACTTC
14	-	TRBV7-2	TRBJ2-1	few	CASSLVRESPEQFF	TGTGCCAGCAGCTTAGTACGGGAGTCCCCGGAGCAGTTCTTC
16	-	TRBV7-9	TRBJ2-5	-	CASSLLEGRTKETQYF	TGTGCCAGCAGCTTACTCGAGGGCAGGACTAAAGAGACCCAGTACTTC
14	-	TRBV21-1	TRBJ2-5	-	CASSKVGTGETQYF	TGTGCCAGCAGCAAAGTGGGGACAGGTGAGACCCAGTACTTC
17	-	TRBV9	TRBJ2-3	-	CASSPRRGAGSTDTQYF	TGTGCCAGCAGCCCCCGAAGGGGTGCGGGATCCACAGATACGCAGTATTTT
15	TRBD1	TRBV27	TRBJ2-1	-	CASLHRGRPYNEQFF	TGTGCCAGCCTCCACAGGGGGCGCCCCTACAATGAGCAGTTCTTC